These T cell receptor beta chains were read from a single sample in a study of STAT5B mutations in CD4+ large granular lymphocyte leukemia. Here immunoSEQ multiplex PCR was the method, and the copy in TCRdb shows in-frame clones only, minus some. The sample lists 20,000 to 25,000 clones; approximately 81% were seen once. Sequenced: CD4+ T cells from blood buffy coats. These receptors all stem from a human donor in good health. Both conserved end residues are part of each CDR3. The D gene is left open where the match is weak.

V	D	J	length	DNA	CDR3
TRBV5-1	TRBD1	TRBJ1-2	15	TGCGCCAGCAGAACGACAGGGGGTTCCAACTATGGCTACACCTTC	CASRTTGGSNYGYTF
TRBV25-1	NA	TRBJ2-5	16	TGTGCCAGCAGTACGCCCGGCGGGGGCTATCGGGAGACCCAGTACTTC	CASSTPGGGYRETQYF
TRBV13	NA	TRBJ2-6	16	TGTGCCAGCAGCTTTGGCGGGTGGTCCGGGGCCAACGTCCTGACTTTC	CASSFGGWSGANVLTF
TRBV30	TRBD2	TRBJ2-1	15	TGTGCCTGGAGCCACAAAGGACTAGCGGGAGGGTCCCAGTTCTTC	CAWSHKGLAGGSQFF
TRBV27	NA	TRBJ2-5	13	TGTGCCAGCAGCCGAAAATATCAAGAGACCCAGTACTTC	CASSRKYQETQYF